One sample yielded the 21 T cell receptor beta chains listed below, sequenced in a study of blood T cell dynamics during melanoma immunotherapy. This table comes from immunoSEQ multiplex PCR, and its TCRdb copy is limited to in-frame clones, with some not included. The sample has around 13,000 clones, roughly 84% seen once. Time point specified: pre-treatment baseline. The sequencing here drew on blood, taken from a patient treated with checkpoint blockade. The receptors come from a human donor with melanoma.

V and J are TRBV4-2 and TRBJ2-2; 8 bases align to TRBD2. This CDR3 contains 15 residues. The junction had 7 bases not matched to a gene; V was cut back by 6 bases and J by 4 bases. Germline CDR1 LGHNA, CDR2 YNFKEQ. CDR3 nucleotide sequence: TGTGCCAGCAGGGGTCGGGAGGGAGGCACCGGGGAGCTGTTTTTT. Translated: CASRGREGGTGELFF.

The genes are TRBV5-1 and TRBJ2-1; TRBD2 is a possible D gene (5 bases). Trimming pared 1 base from V and 12 bases from J, leaving 23 bases between. This CDR3 spans 16 amino acids. The germline CDR1 and CDR2 sequences are SGHRS and YFSETQ. CDR3 nucleotides: TGCGCCAGCAGCTTGTATTGGGTGCTTAGCGCAAAAGGGCAGTTCTTC. Its protein product is CASSLYWVLSAKGQFF.

The chain recombines TRBV25-1 with TRBJ2-7; the match to TRBD2 covers 7 bases. The germline CDR1 and CDR2 sequences are MGHDK and SYGVNS. With 4 bases clipped from V and 4 bases from J, the junction kept 4 bases outside the gene matches. CDR3 size: 13 residues. The CDR3 DNA reads TGTGCCAGCAGTGTATCGGGAGGTTACGAGCAGTACTTC. This gives the protein CASSVSGGYEQYF.

The chain is built from TRBV7-9 and TRBJ1-1; D is unclear. Germline V gene lookup returns CDR1 SEHNR and CDR2 FQNEAQ (reference sequence). With 1 base removed from V and 4 bases from J, the gap between germline ends came to 7 bases. This CDR3 comprises 13 residues. The CDR3 coding sequence is TGTGCCAGCAGCTTAGATGTCCGCACTGAAGCTTTCTTT. Its translation is CASSLDVRTEAFF.

The chain joins TRBV19 to TRBJ2-7, with D perhaps being TRBD1 or TRBD2 (5 bases each). The CDR3 has 16 amino acids. V was pared by 3 bases and J by 2 bases, with 17 bases between. Germline assignment: CDR1 LNHDA and CDR2 SQIVND (reference sequence). The CDR3 reads CASSILASGDPYEQYF. The CDR3 DNA is TGTGCCAGTAGTATTTTGGCGTCCGGGGACCCCTACGAGCAGTACTTC.

This clone came up once. This chain uses TRBV29-1 with TRBJ2-6; D possibly corresponds to TRBD1 (6 bases). V lost 6 bases and J 0 bases, leaving 12 bases between the germline ends. The germline gives CDR1 SQVTM, CDR2 ANQGSEA. The CDR3 runs 15 residues. This chain's CDR3 is CSVQGWASGANVLTF. CDR3 sequence (DNA): TGCAGCGTCCAGGGGTGGGCCTCTGGGGCCAACGTCCTGACTTTC.

The chain links TRBV15 to TRBJ2-7, with TRBD1 matching over 7 bases. From germline, CDR1 is LNHNV and CDR2 YYDKDF (reference sequence). This CDR3 region has 16 residues. V lost 3 bases and J lost 3; bases outside the gene matches: 11. The CDR3 DNA reads TGTGCCACCAGCAGCCACATGGGACAGACCTACTACGAGCAGTACTTC. Its translation: CATSSHMGQTYYEQYF.

CDR3 amino acids: CASSDEAGGLGTQYF. The DNA of the CDR3 is TGTGCCAGCAGTGACGAAGCGGGAGGGCTGGGTACGCAGTATTTT. V usage is TRBV6-4 and J usage is TRBJ2-3; 10 bases are shared with TRBD2. After removal of 2 bases from V and 8 bases from J, the junction contained 7 bases not matched to a gene. CDR3 length: 15 amino acids. Germline V gene sequence: CDR1 MRHNA, CDR2 SNTAGT.

V gene TRBV30 combines with J gene TRBJ1-6; D is perhaps TRBD1 (6 bases). CDR1 and CDR2 (germline): GTSNPN, SVGIG (reference sequence). This CDR3 has 13 amino acids. V dropped 4 bases and J dropped 7 bases, with 11 bases sitting between them. The DNA of the CDR3 is TGTGCCTGGATGGGGGCTCGGAATTCACCCCTCCACTTT. This gives the protein CAWMGARNSPLHF.

This clone was counted only a few times. The V and J genes are TRBV14 and TRBJ2-7; possibly TRBD2 for D (6 bases). CDR3 length equals 14 residues. Trimming shortened V by 7 bases and J by 7 bases, and 20 bases separated the two germline ends. Per germline, CDR1 SGHDN and CDR2 FVKESK. This CDR3 is CASTQGLFRGEQYF. As DNA, the CDR3 is TGTGCCAGCACCCAGGGACTTTTTCGGGGAGAGCAGTACTTC.

The rearrangement uses TRBV5-1 and TRBJ2-5; 10 nucleotides align to TRBD2. The CDR3 has 16 amino acids. The germline CDR1 and CDR2 sequences are SGHRS and YFSETQ. The J segment lost 2 bases and the V segment lost 0 bases, leaving 4 bases of the junction unmatched. CDR3 loop: CASSLDLAGEQETQYF. CDR3 nucleotides: TGCGCCAGCAGCTTGGACCTAGCGGGGGAACAAGAGACCCAGTACTTC.

The V and J genes are TRBV5-5 and TRBJ1-2; no firm D call. The V gene lost 1 base and the J gene lost 2 bases, with 12 bases spanning the gap. Per the germline V gene, CDR1 is SGHKS and CDR2 is YYEKEE (reference sequence). This CDR3 has 15 residues. DNA for the CDR3: TGTGCCAGCAGCTTGTTACAGAATCTCAACTATGGCTACACCTTC. The encoded protein is CASSLLQNLNYGYTF. Full variable domain (missing parts from reference TRBV5-5 and TRBJ1-2): DAGVTQSPTHLIKTRGQQVTLRCSPISGHKSVSWYQQVLGQGPQFIFQYYEKEERGRGNFPDRFSARQFPNYSSELNVNALLLGDSALYLCASSLLQNLNYGYTFGSGTRLTVV.

This clone is a singleton in its sample. The V gene is TRBV28, the J gene TRBJ1-4; D might be TRBD1 (6 bases). Trimming left V 5 bases short and J 4 bases short, with 14 bases between. The germline CDR1 and CDR2 sequences are MDHEN and SYDVKM. The CDR3 is 15 residues long. In DNA form, the CDR3 reads TGTGCCAGCAGTCCCTCGGTCAGGGGTAATGAAAAACTGTTTTTT. Protein: CASSPSVRGNEKLFF.

The DNA of the CDR3 is TGTGCCAGCAGCTTAATGGCGGGGGCGCAGAATGGCTACACCTTC. This codes for CASSLMAGAQNGYTF. The chain links TRBV7-2 to TRBJ1-2, with D possibly being TRBD1 (6 bases). This CDR3 region has 15 residues. V lost 2 bases and J lost 6, with 16 bases in between. Germline loops: CDR1 SGHTA, CDR2 FQGNSA. The full variable domain, rest sourced from reference TRBV7-2 and TRBJ1-2, is GAGVSQSPSNKVTEKGKDVELRCDPISGHTALYWYRQSLGQGLEFLIYFQGNSAPDKSGLPSDRFSAERTGGSVSTLTIQRTQQEDSAVYLCASSLMAGAQNGYTFGSGTRLTVV.

This sequence joins TRBV7-8 and TRBJ2-3, with D tentatively TRBD1 (5 bases). V lost 7 bases and J 2 bases, leaving 13 bases between the germline ends. There are 14 residues in the CDR3. Germline loops: CDR1 SGHVS, CDR2 FQNEAQ. The CDR3 region has the DNA TGTGCCAGCACGAAGGGGCTTGCCACAGATACGCAGTATTTT. This codes for CASTKGLATDTQYF.

This clone was recorded only once. The V gene is TRBV2, the J gene TRBJ1-3; D gene ambiguous. Trimming took 4 bases from V and 2 from J, leaving 6 bases between them. Per the germline V gene, CDR1 is SNHLY and CDR2 is FYNNEI. The length of the CDR3 is 13 residues. CDR3 nucleotide sequence: TGTGCCAGCAGTGTACAGCCTGGAAACACCATATATTTT. Its translation: CASSVQPGNTIYF. Full variable domain (missing parts from reference TRBV2 and TRBJ1-3): EPEVTQTPSHQVTQMGQEVILRCVPISNHLYFYWYRQILGQKVEFLVSFYNNEISEKSEIFDDQFSVERPDGSNFTLKIRSTKLEDSAMYFCASSVQPGNTIYFGEGSWLTVV.

The J gene is TRBJ1-2, the V gene TRBV5-5; 10 nucleotides match TRBD1. This CDR3 spans 13 amino acids. Germline lookup yields CDR1 SGHKS and CDR2 YYEKEE (reference sequence). V gave up 2 bases and J gave up 7 bases; unmatched junction bases: 2. CDR3 protein: CASSLGTGVGYTF. The CDR3 region has the DNA TGTGCCAGCAGCTTAGGGACAGGGGTTGGCTACACCTTC.

The V and J genes are TRBV18 and TRBJ2-7, with D hard to call. In germline, CDR1 is KGHSH, CDR2 LQKENI. This CDR3 spans 15 amino acids. Trimming removed 2 bases from V and 5 bases from J, with 16 bases in between. CDR3 sequence reads: CASSPGSSGVNEQYF. The CDR3 DNA is TGTGCCAGCTCACCAGGTTCGTCCGGTGTGAACGAGCAGTACTTC.

This clone was counted a single time. V usage is TRBV6-5 and J usage is TRBJ1-5; 11 bases map to TRBD1. This CDR3 spans 15 amino acids. CDR1 is MNHEY and CDR2 is SVGAGI in the germline V gene. With V trimmed by 6 bases and J by 2 bases, 3 bases remained unmatched. CDR3 sequence reads: CASSGTGGGNQPQHF. CDR3 DNA: TGTGCCAGCAGCGGGACAGGGGGTGGCAATCAGCCCCAGCATTTT.

V is TRBV12-1 and J is TRBJ2-5; TRBD1 was called by the table and not checked on the DNA. TRBV12-1 is assigned pseudogene status. This CDR3 spans 15 amino acids. The CDR3 bases are TGTGCCAGCAGCCCCCCGGAAAGGGGTCAACAGACCCAGTACTTC. Encoded protein: CASSPPERGQQTQYF.

This chain joins TRBV21-1 and TRBJ1-1; TRBD1 is taken as the D call from the table, unchecked against the DNA. TRBV21-1 is annotated as a pseudogene. The CDR3 length is 16 residues. CDR3 loop: CASSKAVGTENTEAFF. The CDR3 DNA is TGTGCCAGCAGCAAAGCCGTCGGGACAGAGAACACTGAAGCTTTCTTT.